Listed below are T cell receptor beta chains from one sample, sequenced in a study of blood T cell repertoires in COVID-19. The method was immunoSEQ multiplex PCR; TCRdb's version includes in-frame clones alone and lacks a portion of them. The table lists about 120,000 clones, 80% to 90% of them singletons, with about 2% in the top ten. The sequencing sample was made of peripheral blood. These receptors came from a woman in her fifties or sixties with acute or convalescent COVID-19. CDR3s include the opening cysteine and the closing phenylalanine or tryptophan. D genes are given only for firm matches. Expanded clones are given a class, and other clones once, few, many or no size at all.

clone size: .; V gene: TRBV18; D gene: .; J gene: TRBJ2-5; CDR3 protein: CASSPYTSTETQYF; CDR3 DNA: TGTGCCAGCTCACCCTACACTAGTACGGAGACCCAGTACTTC
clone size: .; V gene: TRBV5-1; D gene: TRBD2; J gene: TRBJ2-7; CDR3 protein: CASSRRSGREAGLSYEQYF; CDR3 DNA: TGCGCCAGCAGCCGGAGAAGCGGGAGGGAGGCGGGTCTATCCTACGAGCAGTACTTC
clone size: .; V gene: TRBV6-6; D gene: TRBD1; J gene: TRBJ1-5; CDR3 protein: CASSIMQGAEDQPQHF; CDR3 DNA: TGTGCCAGCAGTATTATGCAGGGGGCAGAGGATCAGCCCCAGCATTTT
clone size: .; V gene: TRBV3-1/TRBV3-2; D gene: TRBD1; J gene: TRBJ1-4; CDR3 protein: CASSLRQGRDEKLFF; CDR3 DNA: TGTGCCAGCAGCCTCAGACAGGGGAGGGATGAAAAACTGTTTTTT
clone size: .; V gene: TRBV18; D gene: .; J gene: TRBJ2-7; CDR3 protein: CASSGSGTNSYEQYF; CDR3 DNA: TGTGCCAGCTCAGGAAGCGGTACAAACTCCTACGAGCAGTACTTC
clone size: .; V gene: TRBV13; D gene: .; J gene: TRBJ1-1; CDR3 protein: CASSGNRRRNTEAFF; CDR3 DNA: TGTGCCAGCAGCGGAAACCGACGGAGGAACACTGAAGCTTTCTTT
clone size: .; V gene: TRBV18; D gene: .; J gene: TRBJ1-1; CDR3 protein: CASSPPAVNTEAFF; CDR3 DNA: TGTGCCAGCTCACCACCGGCGGTGAACACTGAAGCTTTCTTT
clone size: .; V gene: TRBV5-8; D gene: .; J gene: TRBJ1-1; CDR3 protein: CASSFRLTEAFF; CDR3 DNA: TGTGCCAGCAGCTTTCGACTGACTGAAGCTTTCTTT
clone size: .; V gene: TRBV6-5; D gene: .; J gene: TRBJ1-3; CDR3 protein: CASSYSQGSGNTIYF; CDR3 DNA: TGTGCCAGCAGTTACTCTCAGGGGTCTGGAAACACCATATATTTT
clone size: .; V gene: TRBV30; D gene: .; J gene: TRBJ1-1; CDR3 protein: CAWSPGMNTEAFF; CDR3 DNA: TGTGCCTGGAGTCCGGGTATGAACACTGAAGCTTTCTTT
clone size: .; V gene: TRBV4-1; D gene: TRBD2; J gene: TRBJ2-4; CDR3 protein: CASSQEGLAGVFRGTNIQYF; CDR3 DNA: TGCGCCAGCAGCCAAGAGGGGTTAGCGGGAGTTTTTAGGGGAACAAACATTCAGTACTTC
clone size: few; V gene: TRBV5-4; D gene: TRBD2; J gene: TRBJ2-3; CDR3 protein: CASSWGFRGGLTDTQYF; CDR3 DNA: TGTGCCAGCAGCTGGGGGTTCCGCGGGGGTCTCACAGATACGCAGTATTTT
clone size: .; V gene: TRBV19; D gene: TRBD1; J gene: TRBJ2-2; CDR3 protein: CASSPWTGMNTGELFF; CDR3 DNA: TGTGCCAGTAGTCCCTGGACAGGAATGAACACCGGGGAGCTGTTTTTT
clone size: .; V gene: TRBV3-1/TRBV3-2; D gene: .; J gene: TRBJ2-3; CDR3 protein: CASSPMDSGTDTQYF; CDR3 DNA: TGTGCCAGCAGCCCCATGGACAGTGGCACAGATACGCAGTATTTT
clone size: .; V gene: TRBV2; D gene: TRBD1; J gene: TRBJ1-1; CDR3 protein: CASSEAQGAVAAFF; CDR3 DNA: TGTGCCAGCAGTGAAGCTCAGGGGGCGGTTGCAGCTTTCTTT
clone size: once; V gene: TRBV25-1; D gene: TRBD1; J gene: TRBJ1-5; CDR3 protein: CASSEDRDSNQPQHF; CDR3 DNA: TGTGCCAGCAGTGAGGACAGGGATAGCAATCAGCCCCAGCATTTT
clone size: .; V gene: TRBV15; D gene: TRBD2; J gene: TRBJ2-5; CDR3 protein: CATSSSLLAGGQETQYF; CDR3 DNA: TGTGCCACCAGCAGTTCCCTACTAGCGGGGGGCCAAGAGACCCAGTACTTC
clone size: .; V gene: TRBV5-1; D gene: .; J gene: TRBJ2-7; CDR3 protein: CASSMGPPAYEQYF; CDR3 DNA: TGCGCCAGCAGCATGGGCCCTCCGGCCTACGAGCAGTACTTC
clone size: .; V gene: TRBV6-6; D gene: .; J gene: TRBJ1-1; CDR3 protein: CASSYSGEVTEAFF; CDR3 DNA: TGTGCCAGCAGTTACTCGGGGGAGGTAACTGAAGCTTTCTTT
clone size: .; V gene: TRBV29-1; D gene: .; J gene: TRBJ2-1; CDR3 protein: CSVGQGGRNEQFF; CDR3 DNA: TGCAGCGTTGGGCAGGGAGGCCGCAATGAGCAGTTCTTC
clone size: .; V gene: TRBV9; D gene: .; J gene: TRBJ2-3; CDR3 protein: CASSGPLSTDTQYF; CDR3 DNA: TGTGCCAGCAGCGGGCCTTTGAGCACAGATACGCAGTATTTT
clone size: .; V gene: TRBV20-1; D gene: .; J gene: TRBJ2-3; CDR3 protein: CSASKELTDTQYF; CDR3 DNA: TGCAGTGCTAGTAAGGAGCTCACAGATACGCAGTATTTT
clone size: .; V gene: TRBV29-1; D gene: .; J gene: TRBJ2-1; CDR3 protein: CSVSSNRGGSNEQFF; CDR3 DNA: TGCAGCGTATCCTCAAACAGGGGAGGCTCCAATGAGCAGTTCTTC
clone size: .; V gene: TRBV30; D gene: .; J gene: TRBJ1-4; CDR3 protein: CAWSEGLANEKLFF; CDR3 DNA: TGTGCCTGGAGTGAGGGGCTTGCTAATGAAAAACTGTTTTTT
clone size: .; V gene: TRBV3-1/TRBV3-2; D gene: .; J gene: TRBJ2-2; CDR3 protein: CASSQDGLGAGTGELFF; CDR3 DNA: TGTGCCAGCAGCCAAGACGGTTTGGGGGCGGGCACCGGGGAGCTGTTTTTT
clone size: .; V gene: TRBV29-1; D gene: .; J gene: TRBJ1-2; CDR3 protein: CSVDYQGRDYAGYTF; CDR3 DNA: TGCAGCGTTGATTACCAGGGGCGAGATTACGCTGGCTACACCTTC
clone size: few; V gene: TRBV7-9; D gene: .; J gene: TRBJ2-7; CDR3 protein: CASSLGSYEQYF; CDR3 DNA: TGTGCCAGCAGCCTCGGGTCCTACGAGCAGTACTTC
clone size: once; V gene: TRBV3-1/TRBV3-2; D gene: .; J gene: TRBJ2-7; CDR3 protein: CASSQELSKTYEQYF; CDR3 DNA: TGTGCCAGCAGCCAAGAGTTGAGCAAGACCTACGAGCAGTACTTC
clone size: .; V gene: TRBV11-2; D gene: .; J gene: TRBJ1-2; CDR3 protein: CASSLTGALLYGYTF; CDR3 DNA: TGTGCCAGCAGCTTAACGGGTGCCCTACTCTATGGCTACACCTTC
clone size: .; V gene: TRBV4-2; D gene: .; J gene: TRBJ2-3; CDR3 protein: CASSQEGGWGDTQYF; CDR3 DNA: TGTGCCAGCAGCCAAGAGGGAGGATGGGGTGATACGCAGTATTTT
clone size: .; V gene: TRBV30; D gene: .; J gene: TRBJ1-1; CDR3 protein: CAWTAGMNTEAFF; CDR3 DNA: TGTGCCTGGACGGCAGGGATGAACACTGAAGCTTTCTTT
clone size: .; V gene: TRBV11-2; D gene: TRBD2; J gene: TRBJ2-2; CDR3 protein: CASSSTSGRAVGELFF; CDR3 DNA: TGTGCCAGCAGCTCTACTAGCGGGAGGGCCGTCGGGGAGCTGTTTTTT
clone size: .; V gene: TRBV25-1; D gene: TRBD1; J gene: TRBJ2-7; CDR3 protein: CASSEWGQLYEQYF; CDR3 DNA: TGTGCCAGCAGTGAATGGGGACAGCTCTACGAGCAGTACTTC
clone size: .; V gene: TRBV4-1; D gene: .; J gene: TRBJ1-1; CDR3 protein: CASSLRTGLTEAFF; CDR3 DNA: TGCGCCAGCAGCCTTCGGACTGGGCTCACTGAAGCTTTCTTT
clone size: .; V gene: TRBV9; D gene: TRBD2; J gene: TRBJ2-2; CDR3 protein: CASSVSLAGNTGELFF; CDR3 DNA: TGTGCCAGCAGCGTAAGTTTAGCGGGGAACACCGGGGAGCTGTTTTTT
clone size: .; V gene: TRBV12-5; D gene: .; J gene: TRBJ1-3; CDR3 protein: CASGDTGSGNTIYF; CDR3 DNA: TGTGCTAGTGGTGACACAGGGTCTGGAAACACCATATATTTT
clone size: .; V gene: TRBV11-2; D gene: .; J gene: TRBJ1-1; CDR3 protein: CASSLSGFSTEAFF; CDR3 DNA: TGTGCCAGCAGCTTATCGGGGTTTAGCACTGAAGCTTTCTTT
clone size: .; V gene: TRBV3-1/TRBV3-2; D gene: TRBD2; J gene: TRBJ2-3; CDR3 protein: CATQTSGGVTDTQYF; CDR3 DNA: TGTGCCACCCAGACTAGCGGGGGGGTCACAGATACGCAGTATTTT
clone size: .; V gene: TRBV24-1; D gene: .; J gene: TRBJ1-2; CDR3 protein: CATLDSLGGYTF; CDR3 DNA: TGTGCCACCCTCGACAGTCTTGGTGGCTACACCTTC
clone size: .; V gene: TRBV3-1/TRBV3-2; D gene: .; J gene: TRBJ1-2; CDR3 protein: CASSQVGGWSGYTF; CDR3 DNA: TGTGCCAGCAGCCAAGTAGGGGGTTGGAGTGGCTACACCTTC
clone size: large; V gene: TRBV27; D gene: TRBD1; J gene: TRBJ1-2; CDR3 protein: CASSPLGQGAWYGYTF; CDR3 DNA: TGTGCCAGCAGCCCCCTCGGGCAGGGGGCCTGGTATGGCTACACCTTC
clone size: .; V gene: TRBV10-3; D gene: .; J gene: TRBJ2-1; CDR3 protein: CAISQRGSSYNEQFF; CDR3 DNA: TGTGCCATCAGTCAGCGCGGAAGCTCCTACAATGAGCAGTTCTTC
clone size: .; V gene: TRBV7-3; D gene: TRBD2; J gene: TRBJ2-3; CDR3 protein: CASSLNPAGTSGADTQYF; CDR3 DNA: TGTGCCAGCAGCTTAAACCCAGCCGGGACTAGCGGAGCAGATACGCAGTATTTT
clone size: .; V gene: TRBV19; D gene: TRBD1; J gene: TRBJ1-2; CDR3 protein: CASQEQGGYGYTF; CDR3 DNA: TGTGCCAGCCAAGAACAGGGGGGCTATGGCTACACCTTC
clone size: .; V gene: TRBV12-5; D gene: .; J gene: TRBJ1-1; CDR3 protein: CASGLSEDTEAFF; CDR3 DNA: TGTGCTAGTGGCCTAAGTGAAGACACTGAAGCTTTCTTT
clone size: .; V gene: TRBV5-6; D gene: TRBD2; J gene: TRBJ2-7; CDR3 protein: CASSSQGLAGGLTYEQYF; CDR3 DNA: TGTGCCAGCAGCTCCCAGGGACTAGCGGGGGGACTCACCTACGAGCAGTACTTC
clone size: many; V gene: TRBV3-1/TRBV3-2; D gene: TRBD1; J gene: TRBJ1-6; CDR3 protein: CASSQDHRGGQSYNSPLHF; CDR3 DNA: TGTGCCAGCAGCCAAGATCATCGGGGGGGACAGTCCTATAATTCACCCCTCCACTTT
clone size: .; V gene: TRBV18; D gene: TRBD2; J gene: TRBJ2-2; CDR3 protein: CASSPRRGYLNTGELFF; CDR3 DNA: TGTGCCAGCTCACCACGGCGGGGGTACCTTAACACCGGGGAGCTGTTTTTT
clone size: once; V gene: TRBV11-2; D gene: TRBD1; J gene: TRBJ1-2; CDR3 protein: CASSLDNRGFNYGYTF; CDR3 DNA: TGTGCCAGCAGCTTAGATAACAGGGGCTTTAACTATGGCTACACCTTC
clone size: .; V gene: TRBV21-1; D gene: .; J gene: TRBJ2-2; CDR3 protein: CASSLHKARGTGELFF; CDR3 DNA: TGTGCCAGCAGCCTTCACAAGGCTCGGGGCACCGGGGAGCTGTTTTTT
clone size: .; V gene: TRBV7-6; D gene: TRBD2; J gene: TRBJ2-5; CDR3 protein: CASSLVQRGRETQYF; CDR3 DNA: TGTGCCAGCAGCTTAGTCCAGCGGGGGCGTGAGACCCAGTACTTC